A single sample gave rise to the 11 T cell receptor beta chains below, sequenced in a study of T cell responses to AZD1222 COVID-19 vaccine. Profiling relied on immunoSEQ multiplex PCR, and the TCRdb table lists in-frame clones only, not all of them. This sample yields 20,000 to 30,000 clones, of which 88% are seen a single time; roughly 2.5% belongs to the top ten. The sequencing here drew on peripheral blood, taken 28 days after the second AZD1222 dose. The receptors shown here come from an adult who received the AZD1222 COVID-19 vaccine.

CDR3 amino acids: CASSGTGVDNEQFF. CDR3 DNA sequence: TGTGCCAGCAGTGGTACAGGGGTGGACAATGAGCAGTTCTTC. V and J are TRBV6-4 and TRBJ2-1; 7 bases are a match to TRBD1. The CDR3 has 14 residues. The ends lost 4 bases at V and 5 bases at J; junction bases unmatched: 5. Germline assignment: CDR1 MRHNA and CDR2 SNTAGT.

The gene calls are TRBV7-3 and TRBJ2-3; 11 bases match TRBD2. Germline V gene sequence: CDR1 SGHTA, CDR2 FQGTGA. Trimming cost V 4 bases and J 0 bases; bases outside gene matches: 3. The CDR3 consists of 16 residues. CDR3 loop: CASSSRLAGSTDTQYF. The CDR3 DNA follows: TGTGCCAGCAGCTCGCGACTAGCGGGGAGCACAGATACGCAGTATTTT.

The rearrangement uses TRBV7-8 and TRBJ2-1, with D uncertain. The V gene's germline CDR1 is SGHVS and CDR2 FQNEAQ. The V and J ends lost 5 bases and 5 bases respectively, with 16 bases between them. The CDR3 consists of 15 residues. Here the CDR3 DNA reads TGTGCCAGCAGCCACCTCATGACTGGGGACAATGAGCAGTTCTTC. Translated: CASSHLMTGDNEQFF.

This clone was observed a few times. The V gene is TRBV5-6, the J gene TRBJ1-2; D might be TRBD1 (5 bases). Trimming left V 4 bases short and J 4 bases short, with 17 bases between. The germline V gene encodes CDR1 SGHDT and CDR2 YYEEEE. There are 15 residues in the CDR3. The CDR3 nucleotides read TGTGCCAGCAGCAGGGACGGCAGAGTTTTCTATGGCTACACCTTC. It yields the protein CASSRDGRVFYGYTF.

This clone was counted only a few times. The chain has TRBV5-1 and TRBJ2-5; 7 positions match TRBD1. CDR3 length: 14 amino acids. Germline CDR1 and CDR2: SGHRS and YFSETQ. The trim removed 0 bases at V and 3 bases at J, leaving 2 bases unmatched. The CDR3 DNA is TGCGCCAGCAGCTTGGGGACAGGAAAAGAGACCCAGTACTTC. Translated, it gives CASSLGTGKETQYF.

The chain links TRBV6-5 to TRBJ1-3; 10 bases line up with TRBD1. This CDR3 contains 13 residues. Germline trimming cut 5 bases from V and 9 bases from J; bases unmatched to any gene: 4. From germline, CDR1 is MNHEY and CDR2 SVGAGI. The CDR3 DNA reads TGTGCCAGCAGTAAGACAGGGGGCTTCACCATATATTTT. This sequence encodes CASSKTGGFTIYF.

The CDR3 protein is CASSQDRASEQYF. In DNA, the CDR3 is TGTGCCAGCAGCCAGGACAGGGCTTCCGAGCAGTACTTC. The gene calls are TRBV7-9 and TRBJ2-7; 8 positions agree with TRBD1. Trimming cost V 5 bases and J 6 bases; bases outside gene matches: 6. Germline CDR1 is SEHNR and CDR2 is FQNEAQ (reference sequence). The CDR3 covers 13 residues.

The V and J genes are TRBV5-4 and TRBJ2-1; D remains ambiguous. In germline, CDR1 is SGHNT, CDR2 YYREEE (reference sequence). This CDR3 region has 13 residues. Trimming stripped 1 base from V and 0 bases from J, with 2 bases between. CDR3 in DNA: TGTGCCAGCAGCTTGAGCTCCTACAATGAGCAGTTCTTC. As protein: CASSLSSYNEQFF.

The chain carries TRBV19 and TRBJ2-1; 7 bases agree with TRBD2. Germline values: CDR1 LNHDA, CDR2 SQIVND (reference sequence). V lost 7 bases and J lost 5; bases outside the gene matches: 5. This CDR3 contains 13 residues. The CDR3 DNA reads TGTGCCAGTACCTCGACTAGCCACAATGAGCAGTTCTTC. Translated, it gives CASTSTSHNEQFF.

The CDR3 reads CASSETGNEKLFF. CDR3 nucleotide sequence: TGTGCCAGCAGTGAAACAGGGAATGAAAAACTGTTTTTT. The J gene is TRBJ1-4, the V gene TRBV6-4, with D possibly matching TRBD1 (6 bases). Trimming pared 3 bases from V and 5 bases from J, leaving 7 bases between. CDR1 and CDR2 from the germline V gene are MRHNA and SNTAGT. The CDR3 loop spans 13 amino acids.

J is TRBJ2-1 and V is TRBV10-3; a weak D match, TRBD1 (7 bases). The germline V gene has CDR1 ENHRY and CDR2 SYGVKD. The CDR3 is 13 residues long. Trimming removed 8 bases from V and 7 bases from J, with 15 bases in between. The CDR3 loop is CAIGGTVTNEQFF. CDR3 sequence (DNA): TGTGCCATCGGGGGGACAGTAACTAATGAGCAGTTCTTC.